The TCR beta chain under discussion was sequenced for a study of control samples from healthy donors and cancer patients. J lost 2 bases, V lost 5 bases, and 6 bases had no gene match. CDR3 length equals 16 residues. CDR1 SEHNR and CDR2 FQNEAQ come from the germline V gene (reference sequence). Method: immunoSEQ multiplex PCR; TCRdb's copy keeps in-frame clones and lacks some. The sample lists 150,000 or so clones; around nine tenths were seen once. The rearrangement links TRBV7-9 to TRBJ2-3, with TRBD1 identical over 11 bases. Material: blood. The TCR originated in a woman aged 25 to 39 in good health. The DNA for the CDR3 is TGTGCCAGCAGCCCCGGGACAGGGGGGGTCACAGATACGCAGTATTTT. Translation: CASSPGTGGVTDTQYF.